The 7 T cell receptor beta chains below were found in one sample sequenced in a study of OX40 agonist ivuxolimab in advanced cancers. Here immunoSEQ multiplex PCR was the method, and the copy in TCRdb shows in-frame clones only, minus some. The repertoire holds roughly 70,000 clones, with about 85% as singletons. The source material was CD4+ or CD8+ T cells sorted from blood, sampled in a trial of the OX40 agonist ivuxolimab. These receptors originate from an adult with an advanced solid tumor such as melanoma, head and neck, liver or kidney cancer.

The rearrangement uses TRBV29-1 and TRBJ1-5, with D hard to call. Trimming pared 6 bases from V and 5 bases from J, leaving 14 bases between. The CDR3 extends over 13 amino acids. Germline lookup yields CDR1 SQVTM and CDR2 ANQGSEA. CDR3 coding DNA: TGCAGCGTCCTAAGTGAGAACTATCAGCCCCAGCATTTT. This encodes CSVLSENYQPQHF.

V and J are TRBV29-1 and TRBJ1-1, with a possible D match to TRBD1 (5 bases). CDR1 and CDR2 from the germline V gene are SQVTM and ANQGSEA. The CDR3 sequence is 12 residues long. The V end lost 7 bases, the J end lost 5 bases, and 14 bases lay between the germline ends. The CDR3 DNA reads TGCAGCGCCGAACCGGGGGAGACTGAAGCTTTCTTT. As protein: CSAEPGETEAFF.

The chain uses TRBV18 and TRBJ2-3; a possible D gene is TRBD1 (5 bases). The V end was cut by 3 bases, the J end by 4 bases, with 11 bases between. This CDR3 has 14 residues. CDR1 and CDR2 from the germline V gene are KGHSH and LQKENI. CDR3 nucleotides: TGTGCCAGCTCACCCAAATCCAGGGCAGATACGCAGTATTTT. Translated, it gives CASSPKSRADTQYF.

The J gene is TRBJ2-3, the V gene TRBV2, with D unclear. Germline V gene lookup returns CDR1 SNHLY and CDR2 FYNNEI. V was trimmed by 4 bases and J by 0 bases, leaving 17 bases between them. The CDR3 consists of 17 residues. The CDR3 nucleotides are TGTGCCAGCAGTGGCCTTTTCCAGGAGCCTAGCACAGATACGCAGTATTTT. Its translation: CASSGLFQEPSTDTQYF.

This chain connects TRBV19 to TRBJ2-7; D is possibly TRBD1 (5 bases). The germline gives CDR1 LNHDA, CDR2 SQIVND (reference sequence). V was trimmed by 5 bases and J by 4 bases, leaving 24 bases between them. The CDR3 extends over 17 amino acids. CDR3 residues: CASSLKILGQVGYEQYF. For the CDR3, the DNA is TGTGCCAGTAGTCTGAAGATTTTGGGGCAGGTGGGATACGAGCAGTACTTC.

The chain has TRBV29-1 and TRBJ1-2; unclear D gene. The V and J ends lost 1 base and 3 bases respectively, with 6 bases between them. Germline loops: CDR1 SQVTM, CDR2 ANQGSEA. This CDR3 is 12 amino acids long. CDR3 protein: CSVEGQHYGYTF. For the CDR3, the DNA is TGCAGCGTTGAAGGGCAACACTATGGCTACACCTTC.

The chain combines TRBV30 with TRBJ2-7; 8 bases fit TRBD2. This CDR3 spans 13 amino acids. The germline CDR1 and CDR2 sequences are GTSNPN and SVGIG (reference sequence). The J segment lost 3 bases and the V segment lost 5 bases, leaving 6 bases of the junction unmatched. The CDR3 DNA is TGTGCCTGGGGCAAGCGGGAGATCTACGAGCAGTACTTC. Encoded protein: CAWGKREIYEQYF. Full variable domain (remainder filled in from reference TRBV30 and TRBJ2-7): SQTIHQWPATLVQPVGSPLSLECTVEGTSNPNLYWYRQAAGRGLQLLFYSVGIGQISSEVPQNLSASRPQDRQFILSSKKLLLSDSGFYLCAWGKREIYEQYFGPGTRLTVT.